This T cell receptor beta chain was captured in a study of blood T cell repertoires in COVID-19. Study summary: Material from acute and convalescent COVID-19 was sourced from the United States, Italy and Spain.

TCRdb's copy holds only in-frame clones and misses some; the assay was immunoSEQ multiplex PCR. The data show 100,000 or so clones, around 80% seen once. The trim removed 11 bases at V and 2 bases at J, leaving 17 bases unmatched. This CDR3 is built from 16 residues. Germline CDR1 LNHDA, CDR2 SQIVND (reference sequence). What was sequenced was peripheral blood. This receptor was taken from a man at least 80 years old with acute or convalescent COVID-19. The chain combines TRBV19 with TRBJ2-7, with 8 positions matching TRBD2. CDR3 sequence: CAPGPLAVLATYEQYF. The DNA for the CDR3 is TGTGCCCCAGGGCCACTAGCGGTTCTGGCGACCTACGAGCAGTACTTC.